The 29 T cell receptor beta chains given below trace back to one sample, sequenced in a study of T cells after yellow fever vaccination. Via MiXCR, TCRdb re-called the 5' RACE reads, giving one row per CDR3 protein. The sample has around 100,000 distinct CDR3 sequences, 7% to 8.5% seen once; the top ten hold 25%. The sequencing used CD8+ T cells sorted from PBMCs, collected 45 days after the yellow fever booster vaccination. These receptor sequences come from a man aged 25-45 years who received the YFV17D yellow fever vaccine.

There are many counts of this clonotype. The chain links TRBV12-3 or TRBV12-4 to TRBJ2-2, with TRBD1 matching over 7 bases. The CDR3 has 15 residues. V lost 7 bases and J lost 6; bases outside the gene matches: 11. Written as DNA, the CDR3 is TGTGCCAGCATCCAGCAGGGGACAGCTGCCGGGGAGCTGTTTTTT. This sequence encodes CASIQQGTAAGELFF.

This clonotype was seen ten or more times. The V call is TRBV5-1, the J call TRBJ1-1, with D perhaps matching TRBD1 (6 bases). V was clipped by 1 base and J by 4 bases, with 8 bases between them. CDR3 length: 13 residues. Germline V gene data show CDR1 as SGHRS and CDR2 as YFSETQ. In DNA form, the CDR3 reads TGCGCCAGCAGCTTGATCAGGGGCACTGAAGCTTTCTTT. Translated: CASSLIRGTEAFF.

This clonotype was counted at least ten times. The chain uses TRBV5-6 and TRBJ2-5, with D perhaps being TRBD1 or TRBD2 (5 bases each). The germline V gene encodes CDR1 SGHDT and CDR2 YYEEEE. The CDR3 is 16 amino acids. Trimming removed 1 base from V and 7 bases from J, with 20 bases in between. DNA for the CDR3: TGTGCCAGCAGCTTGCAAGGGGAGTCTAGGGCGGGGACCCAGTACTTC. This sequence encodes CASSLQGESRAGTQYF.

This clonotype was found many times. The chain carries TRBV7-9 and TRBJ2-7, with 7 bases aligning to TRBD1. The J segment lost 0 bases and the V segment lost 5 bases, leaving 10 bases of the junction unmatched. The length of the CDR3 is 16 residues. Germline CDR1 is SEHNR and CDR2 is FQNEAQ (reference sequence). CDR3 in DNA: TGTGCCAGCAGCCGGACTTCCGGGACAGACTCCTACGAGCAGTACTTC. It specifies CASSRTSGTDSYEQYF. Together with reference TRBV7-9 and TRBJ2-7, the CDR3 gives the full variable domain: DTGVSQNPRHKITKRGQNVTFRCDPISEHNRLYWYRQTLGQGPEFLTYFQNEAQLEKSRLLSDRFSAERPKGSFSTLEIQRTEQGDSAMYLCASSRTSGTDSYEQYFGPGTRLTVT.

The sample holds many counts of this clonotype. This chain uses TRBV3-1 with TRBJ1-1; 7 nucleotides align to TRBD1. Germline V gene data show CDR1 as LGHDT and CDR2 as YNNKEL (reference sequence). Trimming cost V 0 bases and J 0 bases; bases outside gene matches: 13. CDR3 size: 19 residues. The CDR3: CASSQDRRTGERMNTEAFF. CDR3 in DNA: TGTGCCAGCAGCCAAGATAGAAGGACAGGTGAAAGAATGAACACTGAAGCTTTCTTT.

This clonotype was observed at least ten times. The chain recombines TRBV29-1 with TRBJ1-2; unclear D gene. The V and J ends lost 5 bases and 7 bases respectively, with 17 bases between them. The CDR3 is 13 amino acids. CDR1 is SQVTM, CDR2 ANQGSEA, per germline. Here the CDR3 reads CSVWEDGGFGYTF. CDR3 DNA sequence: TGCAGCGTTTGGGAAGACGGTGGCTTTGGCTACACCTTC.

The rearrangement joins TRBV20-1 to TRBJ2-7; 8 bases are shared with TRBD1. Germline values: CDR1 DFQATT, CDR2 SNEGSKA (reference sequence). V gave up 3 bases and J gave up 5 bases; unmatched junction bases: 15. The CDR3 sequence is 16 residues long. CDR3 coding DNA: TGCAGTGCTAGCGAGGACAGGGAGACTAGTGGCGACGAGCAGTACTTC. It yields the protein CSASEDRETSGDEQYF.

This clonotype was seen a few times. This chain links TRBV7-9 with TRBJ1-1; D remains unclear. This CDR3 comprises 13 residues. Trimming removed 6 bases at V and 1 base at J, with 9 bases between. Per germline, CDR1 SEHNR and CDR2 FQNEAQ (reference sequence). CDR3 coding DNA: TGTGCCAGCAGGGGGTACAAGAACACTGAAGCTTTCTTT. This translates into CASRGYKNTEAFF.

This rearrangement joins TRBV27 to TRBJ2-5; D possibly corresponds to TRBD1 (6 bases). Trimming left V 2 bases short and J 5 bases short, with 12 bases between. Germline values: CDR1 MNHEY, CDR2 SMNVEV (reference sequence). This CDR3 has 14 residues. Here the CDR3 DNA reads TGTGCCAGCAGTTTACTGACAGGTCTTGAGACCCAGTACTTC. Its protein product is CASSLLTGLETQYF.

Many counts were recorded for this clonotype. V is TRBV6-5 and J is TRBJ2-1; D gene unclear. This CDR3 spans 12 amino acids. Deletions cut 3 bases from V and 8 bases from J, with 8 bases between. Per germline, CDR1 MNHEY and CDR2 SVGAGI. CDR3 residues: CASSYPPDEQFF. The CDR3 nucleotides are TGTGCCAGCAGTTATCCACCGGATGAGCAGTTCTTC.

The chain links TRBV30 to TRBJ2-1; D is undetermined. CDR1 is GTSNPN and CDR2 is SVGIG in the germline V gene (reference sequence). The V gene lost 0 bases and the J gene lost 0 bases, with 3 bases spanning the gap. The CDR3 spans 13 residues. In nucleotides, the CDR3 is TGTGCCTGGAGTGTAAACTCCTACAATGAGCAGTTCTTC. Amino acid sequence: CAWSVNSYNEQFF.

The V gene is TRBV7-3, the J gene TRBJ2-1; no reliable D call. V lost 5 bases, J lost 9 bases, and 20 bases lay in between. The CDR3 is 15 residues long. Germline V CDR1 and CDR2: SGHTA, FQGTGA. Written as DNA, the CDR3 is TGTGCCAGCAGCGGGCAGACCTCCCTTTTAGGTGAGCAGTTCTTC. Protein: CASSGQTSLLGEQFF.

The V gene is TRBV6-6, the J gene TRBJ2-7; D is unresolved. Deletions cut 6 bases from V and 4 bases from J, with 10 bases between. The CDR3 consists of 12 residues. Germline assignment: CDR1 MNHNY and CDR2 SVGAGI (reference sequence). CDR3 DNA: TGTGCCAGCAGCCCTTCCGATTACGAGCAGTACTTC. It specifies CASSPSDYEQYF.

This clonotype was seen ten or more times. The chain employs TRBV7-9 and TRBJ1-1, with a weak D call TRBD1 (5 bases). The CDR3 runs to 13 residues. From germline, CDR1 is SEHNR and CDR2 FQNEAQ (reference sequence). Deletions cut 11 bases from V and 4 bases from J, with 17 bases between. CDR3 protein: CAETPGAGTEAFF. The CDR3 DNA reads as TGTGCCGAGACCCCCGGGGCTGGCACTGAAGCTTTCTTT.

This clonotype was detected ten times or more. The chain joins TRBV20-1 to TRBJ2-7; possibly TRBD1 for D (6 bases). The V gene lost 2 bases and the J gene lost 3 bases, with 14 bases spanning the gap. Germline lookup yields CDR1 DFQATT and CDR2 SNEGSKA (reference sequence). The CDR3 has 14 amino acids. This CDR3 is CSARNRVYHYEQYF. CDR3 DNA: TGCAGTGCTAGAAACAGGGTTTACCACTACGAGCAGTACTTC.

Concerning this clonotype: This may be a read error, as it is one base from a much larger clone. The J gene is TRBJ2-2, the V gene TRBV12-3 or TRBV12-4; no definite D call. This CDR3 comprises 11 residues. The CDR3 protein is CASRLGGELFF. The CDR3 nucleotides are TGTGCCAGCAGATTAGGCGGGGAGCTGTTTTTT.

This clonotype was recorded many times. This rearrangement joins TRBV12-3 or TRBV12-4 to TRBJ2-1, with 11 bases lining up with TRBD2. Trimming at V came to 5 bases and at J to 3 bases, leaving 6 bases not matched to a gene. The CDR3 extends over 16 amino acids. Written as DNA, the CDR3 is TGTGCCAGCAGTCCCGAGACTAGCGGGAACTACAATGAGCAGTTCTTC. Its translation: CASSPETSGNYNEQFF.

This clonotype was seen ten or more times. The rearrangement uses TRBV7-2 and TRBJ2-7; D unresolved. The ends were cut back, 2 bases at V and 6 bases at J, with 11 bases in the middle. CDR3 length: 13 amino acids. The germline V gene has CDR1 SGHTA and CDR2 FQGNSA. CDR3 in amino acids: CASSLPGTGEQYF. Here the CDR3 DNA reads TGTGCCAGCAGCTTACCAGGAACGGGCGAGCAGTACTTC.

This clonotype was seen a few times. The CDR3 here is CASSIGPNNEQFF. The CDR3 coding sequence is TGTGCCAGTAGTATAGGCCCCAACAATGAGCAGTTCTTC. The chain joins TRBV19 to TRBJ2-1; D not certain. Between the trimmed V and J ends, which lost 1 base and 5 bases, there was a span of 6 bases. The germline V gene encodes CDR1 LNHDA and CDR2 SQIVND (reference sequence). The CDR3 contains 13 residues.

This clonotype showed up just a few times. The V gene is TRBV20-1, the J gene TRBJ2-1; TRBD2 matches 7 bases. This CDR3 contains 13 residues. V lost 5 bases, J lost 4 bases, and 5 bases stayed unmatched. Germline V gives CDR1 DFQATT, CDR2 SNEGSKA (reference sequence). The CDR3 nucleotides read TGCAGTGCTCGACCGGGACTATACAATGAGCAGTTCTTC. This gives the protein CSARPGLYNEQFF.

This clonotype was counted ten times or more. The chain uses TRBV6-6 and TRBJ2-2; maybe TRBD1 (5 bases). V shed 6 bases and J shed 5 bases, with 10 bases lying between them. The germline gives CDR1 MNHNY, CDR2 SVGAGI (reference sequence). The CDR3 totals 13 residues. The CDR3 DNA reads as TGTGCCAGCAGCCCAGGGCGTACCGGGGAGCTGTTTTTT. It translates to CASSPGRTGELFF.

This clonotype was detected ten times or more. The chain joins TRBV20-1 to TRBJ2-5; tentative D call: TRBD2 (5 bases). Trimming cost V 3 bases and J 4 bases, with 15 bases left between them. CDR1 is DFQATT and CDR2 is SNEGSKA in the germline V gene (reference sequence). This CDR3 spans 14 amino acids. CDR3 loop: CSASYGLGLETQYF. The CDR3 DNA reads as TGCAGTGCTAGCTACGGGCTAGGACTAGAGACCCAGTACTTC.

CDR3 in amino acids: CSARDWSQEGMGKETQYF. The CDR3 bases are TGCAGTGCTAGAGATTGGTCCCAGGAGGGGATGGGGAAAGAGACCCAGTACTTC. V gene TRBV20-1 combines with J gene TRBJ2-5, with D possibly being TRBD2 (6 bases). The CDR3 totals 18 residues. Germline V gene lookup returns CDR1 DFQATT and CDR2 SNEGSKA (reference sequence). Trimming pared 0 bases from V and 3 bases from J, leaving 23 bases between.

This clonotype has a handful of counts. A much more abundant neighbour one base away suggests this may be a read error. V is TRBV7-9 and J is TRBJ2-2, with D possibly TRBD1 on 6 matching bases. The germline gives CDR1 SEHNR, CDR2 FQNEAQ (reference sequence). The CDR3 covers 16 residues. Trimming removed 7 bases from V and 0 bases from J, with 15 bases in between. The CDR3 spells CASTTTGTSNTGELFF. The CDR3 DNA sequence: TGTGCCAGCACCACCACCGGGACATCGAACACCGGGGAGCTGTTTTTT.

This clonotype was recorded many times. The V and J genes are TRBV5-1 and TRBJ2-7; TRBD2 matches at 7 bases. This CDR3 is 17 amino acids long. Germline V gene data show CDR1 as SGHRS and CDR2 as YFSETQ. J gave up 5 bases and V 3 bases, and 17 bases lay outside the gene matches. The DNA of the CDR3 is TGCGCCAGCAGCTCCGGTGAACTAGCCGGACTAGTCGACGAGCAGTACTTC. This encodes CASSSGELAGLVDEQYF.

There are many counts of this clonotype. The chain has TRBV9 and TRBJ1-3; D ambiguous. V was shortened by 3 bases and J by 0 bases, with 4 bases between the two germline ends. Germline V gene sequence: CDR1 SGDLS, CDR2 YYNGEE. This CDR3 region has 13 residues. The CDR3 sequence is CASSGGSGNTIYF. The CDR3 DNA reads as TGTGCCAGCAGCGGGGGCTCTGGAAACACCATATATTTT.

This clonotype was detected many times. The chain joins TRBV4-3 to TRBJ2-7, with 11 nucleotides matching TRBD2. J gave up 7 bases and V 1 base, and 6 bases lay outside the gene matches. Germline V gives CDR1 LGHNA, CDR2 YSLEER. The CDR3 totals 15 residues. In nucleotides, the CDR3 is TGCGCCAGCAGCCAAGGCCTAGCGGGAGGAGGGGAGCAGTACTTC. It encodes CASSQGLAGGGEQYF.

This clonotype came up many times. This sequence joins TRBV29-1 and TRBJ2-1, with D perhaps matching TRBD1 or TRBD2 (5 bases each). There are 15 residues in the CDR3. The germline V and J ends were trimmed by 6 bases and 0 bases, with 15 bases remaining between them. Per the germline V gene, CDR1 is SQVTM and CDR2 is ANQGSEA. This CDR3 is CSVQMGESSYNEQFF. For the CDR3, the DNA is TGCAGCGTCCAAATGGGGGAGAGCTCCTACAATGAGCAGTTCTTC.

This clonotype appeared many times. The V call is TRBV20-1, the J call TRBJ2-7; the match to TRBD2 covers 8 bases. The germline CDR1 and CDR2 sequences are DFQATT and SNEGSKA (reference sequence). Trimming at V came to 4 bases and at J to 3 bases, leaving 11 bases not matched to a gene. The CDR3 is made up of 15 amino acids. Here the CDR3 DNA reads TGCAGTGCTATACCCCGACTAGCGATCTTCTACGAGCAGTACTTC. Amino acid sequence: CSAIPRLAIFYEQYF.